The clone carrying this TCR beta chain was picked up many times. What it binds is not known. The CDR3 end is not reached by the read, which stops 3 residues before it; the germline J gene fills it in. The sample comes from a study of T cell clonality in common variable immunodeficiency. The data were produced by immunoSEQ multiplex PCR, yet TCRdb's version contains in-frame clones alone and is incomplete. The sample includes around 34,000 clones, none of them occurring once. This CDR3 comprises 15 residues. V lost 0 bases, J lost 3 bases, and 12 bases lay in between. Germline CDR1 and CDR2: LGHNA and YNFKEQ. Study observations and caveats: Shared TCRbeta clones were fewer between CVID subjects than controls.

The source is a person aged 18 to 75 in good health. Input material: peripheral blood mononuclear cells. The V and J genes are TRBV4-2 and TRBJ2-7, with a weak D call TRBD1 (6 bases). Here the CDR3 reads CASSQESGDNYEQYF. The covered CDR3 bases are TGTGCCAGCAGCCAAGAGTCAGGGGACAACTACGAG.